The 20 T cell receptor beta chains below come from one sample, sequenced in a study of shared clonotypes between healthy human individuals. Data came from immunoSEQ multiplex PCR; TCRdb stores just in-frame clones and leaves some out. This table holds approximately 500,000 clones, 90% to 97% found once. The source material was naive CD4+ T cells sorted from blood. Subset of the sample: CD45RA+ positively selected. Every receptor here comes from a woman younger than 45 in good health.

The V and J genes are TRBV6-6 and TRBJ1-1; D possibly corresponds to TRBD1 (6 bases). The CDR3 runs to 15 residues. The V and J ends lost 6 bases and 0 bases respectively, with 14 bases between them. CDR1 is MNHNY and CDR2 is SVGAGI in the germline V gene (reference sequence). The CDR3 nucleotides are TGTGCCAGCAGAAAAATACAGGGTATGAACACTGAAGCTTTCTTT. This translates into CASRKIQGMNTEAFF.

The CDR3 coding sequence is TGTGCCAGCAGTTACACACAGAGGGGGGAGCACGAGCAGTACTTC. Translation: CASSYTQRGEHEQYF. The J gene is TRBJ2-7, the V gene TRBV6-6, with D tentatively TRBD1 or TRBD2 (6 bases each). The CDR3 is made up of 15 amino acids. Germline V gene lookup returns CDR1 MNHNY and CDR2 SVGAGI (reference sequence). The V gene lost 2 bases and the J gene lost 5 bases, with 16 bases spanning the gap.

The chain recombines TRBV4-1 with TRBJ1-2; perhaps TRBD1 as D (6 bases). The CDR3 has 15 residues. The V and J ends lost 1 base and 4 bases respectively, with 13 bases between them. Germline V lookup: CDR1 MGHRA, CDR2 YSYEKL. The CDR3 sequence is CASSQGTAGFYGYTF. Written as DNA, the CDR3 is TGCGCCAGCAGCCAAGGGACAGCAGGTTTCTATGGCTACACCTTC.

This clone was observed a handful of times. CDR3 loop: CASSATWGYEQFF. CDR3 nucleotides: TGTGCCAGCAGCGCCACGTGGGGCTATGAGCAGTTCTTC. The V and J genes are TRBV11-1 and TRBJ2-1, with D maybe TRBD1 (5 bases). V shed 5 bases and J shed 8 bases, with 13 bases lying between them. The germline V gene has CDR1 SGHAT and CDR2 FQDESV (reference sequence). This CDR3 comprises 13 residues.

The J gene is TRBJ2-5, the V gene TRBV5-4; D possibly corresponds to TRBD2 (5 bases). This CDR3 region has 13 residues. Germline V gives CDR1 SGHNT, CDR2 YYREEE (reference sequence). The V and J ends lost 4 bases and 5 bases respectively, with 12 bases between them. The CDR3 DNA sequence: TGTGCCAGCAGCCGGACTGCCTTGGAGACCCAGTACTTC. It is translated as CASSRTALETQYF.

The rearrangement links TRBV29-1 to TRBJ2-2; no definite D call. Germline V CDR1 and CDR2: SQVTM, ANQGSEA. V was pared by 8 bases and J by 1 base, with 8 bases between. The CDR3 length is 12 residues. CDR3 nucleotide sequence: TGCAGCATCTCAGGGAACACCGGGGAGCTGTTTTTT. Amino acids: CSISGNTGELFF.

The chain employs TRBV6-1 and TRBJ2-5, with D maybe TRBD2 (6 bases). There are 15 residues in the CDR3. Germline V gene sequence: CDR1 MNHNS, CDR2 SASEGT. V was cut by 4 bases and J by 0 bases, with 12 bases left in between. DNA of the CDR3: TGTGCCAGCAGTGGCGGGAAAGGACACCAAGAGACCCAGTACTTC. It encodes CASSGGKGHQETQYF.

This chain joins TRBV18 and TRBJ2-7; TRBD1 matches at 9 bases. V was pared by 4 bases and J by 3 bases, with 10 bases of the junction left unmatched. The CDR3 covers 16 residues. Germline V lookup: CDR1 KGHSH, CDR2 LQKENI. The DNA for the CDR3 is TGTGCCAGCTCACAAGGAAGGGGACAGGGATACTACGAGCAGTACTTC. Translation: CASSQGRGQGYYEQYF.

This chain joins TRBV6-5 and TRBJ2-2, with no clear D. This CDR3 is 15 amino acids long. Germline loops: CDR1 MNHEY, CDR2 SVGAGI. Trimming removed 5 bases at V and 5 bases at J, with 15 bases between. CDR3 DNA sequence: TGTGCCAGCAGTATCGGGCCCGCTGGGACCGGGGAGCTGTTTTTT. Translating gives CASSIGPAGTGELFF.

The rearrangement uses TRBV20-1 and TRBJ2-7, with TRBD2 as a possible D gene (5 bases). V was pared by 6 bases and J by 6 bases, with 12 bases between. CDR1 and CDR2 from the germline V gene are DFQATT and SNEGSKA (reference sequence). This CDR3 has 11 residues. The CDR3 here is CSATEGFEQYF. CDR3 sequence (DNA): TGCAGTGCCACTGAGGGTTTCGAGCAGTACTTC.

The chain joins TRBV4-1 to TRBJ2-1; no clear D gene. The CDR3 contains 13 residues. CDR1 is MGHRA and CDR2 is YSYEKL in the germline V gene. V lost 0 bases to trimming and J lost 8 bases, with 8 bases between them. The CDR3: CASSQEAVDEQFF. The CDR3 DNA is TGCGCCAGCAGCCAAGAAGCAGTGGATGAGCAGTTCTTC.

This chain's CDR3 is CASSTTRVSKFF. The CDR3 DNA is TGTGCCAGTAGTACCACCCGTGTGAGCAAGTTCTTC. V is TRBV19 and J is TRBJ2-1; D gene uncertain. V was trimmed by 4 bases and J by 14 bases, leaving 15 bases between them. Germline loops: CDR1 LNHDA, CDR2 SQIVND (reference sequence). The length of the CDR3 is 12 residues.

The chain is built from TRBV11-2 and TRBJ2-5; D is ambiguous. The V gene's germline CDR1 is SGHAT and CDR2 FQNNGV. The CDR3 spans 11 residues. Trimming took off 5 bases at V and 2 bases at J, with 3 bases between the two ends. DNA for the CDR3: TGTGCCAGCAGCGAACAAGAGACCCAGTACTTC. As protein: CASSEQETQYF.

V gene TRBV7-6 combines with J gene TRBJ2-1; 11 bases line up with TRBD2. Trimming at V came to 3 bases and at J to 1 base, leaving 8 bases not matched to a gene. This CDR3 is built from 18 residues. CDR1 is SGHVS and CDR2 is FNYEAQ in the germline V gene. This CDR3 is CASSFVTSGRVSYNEQFF. Here the CDR3 DNA reads TGTGCCAGCAGCTTTGTAACTAGCGGGAGAGTGTCCTACAATGAGCAGTTCTTC.

The V and J genes are TRBV2 and TRBJ2-1; the D call may be TRBD1 or TRBD2 (6 bases each). Trimming pared 1 base from V and 4 bases from J, leaving 8 bases between. The CDR3 is 14 amino acids. CDR1 and CDR2 from the germline V gene are SNHLY and FYNNEI. CDR3 amino acids: CASSEEGGYNEQFF. In nucleotides, the CDR3 is TGTGCCAGCAGTGAAGAGGGGGGTTACAATGAGCAGTTCTTC.

This clone was seen only once. The chain couples TRBV14 to TRBJ2-1, with a tentative D call TRBD2 (6 bases). The CDR3 consists of 16 residues. Per germline, CDR1 SGHDN and CDR2 FVKESK. V lost 1 base and J 6 bases, leaving 16 bases between the germline ends. CDR3 amino acids: CASSQAGLIWVNEQFF. DNA of the CDR3: TGTGCCAGCAGCCAAGCGGGACTCATCTGGGTCAATGAGCAGTTCTTC.

This clone showed up just once. The chain couples TRBV11-2 to TRBJ1-6; D call uncertain. Trimming removed 8 bases from V and 9 bases from J, with 17 bases in between. Germline V CDR1 and CDR2: SGHAT, FQNNGV. The CDR3 totals 14 residues. As DNA, the CDR3 is TGTGCCAGCCGACTCCCCGCGGCTATTTCACCCCTCCACTTT. Translated, it gives CASRLPAAISPLHF.

The rearrangement uses TRBV9 and TRBJ2-5; 9 nucleotides match TRBD2. This CDR3 comprises 16 residues. Trimming cost V 4 bases and J 5 bases; bases outside gene matches: 12. Germline V lookup: CDR1 SGDLS, CDR2 YYNGEE. CDR3 nucleotide sequence: TGTGCCAGCAGCCCCCACCGACTAGCGGACTTGGAGACCCAGTACTTC. Its translation: CASSPHRLADLETQYF.

This clone came up once. This sequence joins TRBV28 and TRBJ2-7, with a weak D call TRBD2 (6 bases). With 10 bases removed from V and 3 bases from J, the gap between germline ends came to 16 bases. The CDR3 has 13 amino acids. The germline V gene encodes CDR1 MDHEN and CDR2 SYDVKM. DNA for the CDR3: TGTGCCATCGGCTCGGGGGTGGTCTACGAGCAGTACTTC. It encodes CAIGSGVVYEQYF.

This chain links TRBV7-6 with TRBJ2-3; D gene ambiguous. The germline CDR1 and CDR2 sequences are SGHVS and FNYEAQ. Trimming took 4 bases from V and 2 from J, leaving 1 base between them. The CDR3 runs 11 residues. The CDR3 region is CASSSTDTQYF. The DNA of the CDR3 is TGTGCCAGCAGCTCCACAGATACGCAGTATTTT. The whole variable domain, filled in from reference TRBV7-6 and TRBJ2-3, reads GAGVSQSPRYKVTKRGQDVALRCDPISGHVSLYWYRQALGQGPEFLTYFNYEAQQDKSGLPNDRFSAERPEGSISTLTIQRTEQRDSAMYRCASSSTDTQYFGPGTRLTVL.